This T cell receptor (beta chain) was documented in a study of blood T cell repertoires in COVID-19. Original handling: Nucleated cell counts were estimated from reference gene primer amplification. Produced via immunoSEQ multiplex PCR; TCRdb's table is partial and in-frame only. Clonal size and the V and J genes are those of that table, whereas D and trimming came from the DNA. Of over 450,000 clones detected, around nine tenths appear once; the ten largest clones hold roughly 8%. The source of this sequence is a woman aged 45-60 years with COVID-19, enrolled during active disease. The material sequenced was peripheral blood.

The CDR3, as DNA: TGTGCCAGCAGTGAAGGGACTTACACCGGGGAGCTGTTTTTT. Amino acids: CASSEGTYTGELFF. This sequence joins TRBV6-1 and TRBJ2-2; a possible D gene is TRBD2 (5 bases). Germline V gives CDR1 MNHNS, CDR2 SASEGT. The CDR3 is 14 residues long. Trimming left V 1 base short and J 3 bases short, with 6 bases between.